This is a list of T cell receptor beta chains from one sample in a study of siplizumab effects on memory and regulatory T cells. Profiled with immunoSEQ multiplex PCR; TCRdb holds only in-frame clones, not every one. This sample has 95,000 to 100,000 clones, with about 90% found just once. Sequencing used non-Treg CD4+ T cells sorted from blood. The receptors were gathered from a human donor in good health. Both conserved end residues are part of each CDR3. A D gene is named only where the DNA matches it firmly. For some rows the clone size is stated as once, few or many, or as a class when expanded; others skip it.

cdr3_length,d_call,v_call,clone_size,j_call,cdr3_nt,cdr3_aa
16,TRBD1,TRBV18,-,TRBJ1-5,TGTGCCAGCTCACCGAGACAGGGGGCCAGCAATCAGCCCCAGCATTTT,CASSPRQGASNQPQHF
11,-,TRBV28,-,TRBJ2-7,TGTGCCAGCAGTTCCTCGTACGAGCAGTACTTC,CASSSSYEQYF
16,TRBD1,TRBV5-1,once,TRBJ2-6,TGCGCCAGCAGCTCTGGACAGGGGCGTGGGGCCAACGTCCTGACTTTC,CASSSGQGRGANVLTF
15,TRBD1,TRBV30,-,TRBJ1-3,TGTGCCTGGAGTCCCACGGGCAGGGGGAGAAACACCATATATTTT,CAWSPTGRGRNTIYF
17,-,TRBV19,-,TRBJ2-3,TGTGCCAGTAGTATAGATCTGGGAAGGCACAGCACAGATACGCAGTATTTT,CASSIDLGRHSTDTQYF
16,-,TRBV19,-,TRBJ2-4,TGTGCCAGTAGTATGTCCGATGGGGTAGCCAAAAACATTCAGTACTTC,CASSMSDGVAKNIQYF
15,-,TRBV28,-,TRBJ2-1,TGTGCCAGCACAGTTTCCTCTAGCGACTACAATGAGCAGTTCTTC,CASTVSSSDYNEQFF
15,TRBD1,TRBV19,-,TRBJ1-5,TGTGCCAGTAGTGCCGGACAGGGGTCCAATCAGCCCCAGCATTTT,CASSAGQGSNQPQHF
13,-,TRBV5-1,-,TRBJ1-1,TGCGCCAGCAGCTTGGGAGAGGCCACTGAAGCTTTCTTT,CASSLGEATEAFF
18,-,TRBV9,-,TRBJ2-1,TGTGCCAGCAGCGTAGGCAGTATCGGGAAAAGCCGGCACAATGAGCAGTTCTTC,CASSVGSIGKSRHNEQFF
15,TRBD2,TRBV5-1,-,TRBJ2-7,TGCGCCAGCAGCTCGACTAGCGGGAGTAGCTACGAGCAGTACTTC,CASSSTSGSSYEQYF
13,TRBD1,TRBV30,-,TRBJ1-5,TGTGCCTGGAGTGGACAGGGCAGTCAGCCCCAGCATTTT,CAWSGQGSQPQHF
14,-,TRBV14,-,TRBJ1-2,TGTGCCAGCAGCCAAGGGCCAGGGAACTATGGCTACACCTTC,CASSQGPGNYGYTF
17,-,TRBV5-1,-,TRBJ2-6,TGCGCCAGCAGCGCGGGACAGCCAACCTCTGGGGCCAACGTCCTGACTTTC,CASSAGQPTSGANVLTF
14,-,TRBV5-1,-,TRBJ2-7,TGCGCCAGCAGCTTGGACAGGCCATCCTACGAGCAGTACTTC,CASSLDRPSYEQYF
12,-,TRBV6-1,-,TRBJ1-2,TGTGCCAGCAGTGGCAGGCCCTATGGCTACACCTTC,CASSGRPYGYTF
15,TRBD2,TRBV19,-,TRBJ2-1,TGTGCCAGTACCCTAACTAGCGGCACCTACAATGAGCAGTTCTTC,CASTLTSGTYNEQFF
15,TRBD1,TRBV9,-,TRBJ1-3,TGTGCCAGCAGCGGGACAGGGATCTCTGGAAACACCATATATTTT,CASSGTGISGNTIYF